These 2 T cell receptor beta chains were all obtained from the same sample, sequenced in a study of cytomegalovirus exposure and HLA in healthy donors. The PCR made use of 60 Vbeta and 13 Jbeta primers. Some clones are missing from TCRdb's copy, which holds only in-frame ones; the method was immunoSEQ multiplex PCR. The table includes 150,000 to 200,000 clones, about three quarters detected once. The sequenced sample consisted of PBMCs. All receptors come from a woman aged 40 to 55 in good health and CMV-seronegative.

Details on this clone: The junction departs from germline at one end; a sequencing error may be responsible. V and J are TRBV7-9 and TRBJ2-7, with 7 nucleotides matching TRBD1. Germline V gene lookup returns CDR1 SEHNR and CDR2 FQNEAQ (reference sequence). The CDR3 sequence is 12 residues long. The CDR3 coding sequence is TGTTCCAGCAGTTGGGACAGCTACGAGCAGTACTTC. Protein: CSSSWDSYEQYF.

This clone was observed once. The CDR3 nucleotides read TGTGCCAGCAGCTTAGGGCCCGTTAGCACAGATACGCAGTATTTT. Amino acids: CASSLGPVSTDTQYF. V is TRBV11-2 and J is TRBJ2-3; D is uncertain. V was trimmed by 1 base and J by 0 bases, leaving 8 bases between them. This CDR3 has 15 amino acids. Germline-derived CDR1 and CDR2 are SGHAT and FQNNGV.